Here is one TCR beta chain with its context. No antigen is known for it. Sequencing was performed with immunoSEQ multiplex PCR; in TCRdb, only in-frame clones are kept and a portion is missing. The repertoire includes more than 2,000,000 clones, approximately 95% of them detected once, and 0.39% sits in the top ten. This sample was taken from a study of shared clonotypes between healthy human individuals. Study-wide results and limits: Naive CD4 clonotypes overlapped across several donors at roughly 5%.

V was shortened by 1 base and J by 6 bases, with 24 bases between the two germline ends. Germline loops: CDR1 MGHRA, CDR2 YSYEKL. The CDR3 is 19 amino acids. The sequence was collected from a young man in good health. Some clones in this sample may be carry-over from other donors' samples. What was sequenced was naive CD4+ T cells from PBMCs. Subset indicated: CD45RA+ positively selected. This chain uses TRBV4-1 with TRBJ2-2; either TRBD1 or TRBD2 may fit D (5 bases each). The CDR3 sequence: CASSQAGGMTNVRPGELFF. The CDR3, as DNA: TGCGCCAGCAGCCAAGCTGGGGGAATGACGAACGTCCGGCCCGGGGAGCTGTTTTTT.